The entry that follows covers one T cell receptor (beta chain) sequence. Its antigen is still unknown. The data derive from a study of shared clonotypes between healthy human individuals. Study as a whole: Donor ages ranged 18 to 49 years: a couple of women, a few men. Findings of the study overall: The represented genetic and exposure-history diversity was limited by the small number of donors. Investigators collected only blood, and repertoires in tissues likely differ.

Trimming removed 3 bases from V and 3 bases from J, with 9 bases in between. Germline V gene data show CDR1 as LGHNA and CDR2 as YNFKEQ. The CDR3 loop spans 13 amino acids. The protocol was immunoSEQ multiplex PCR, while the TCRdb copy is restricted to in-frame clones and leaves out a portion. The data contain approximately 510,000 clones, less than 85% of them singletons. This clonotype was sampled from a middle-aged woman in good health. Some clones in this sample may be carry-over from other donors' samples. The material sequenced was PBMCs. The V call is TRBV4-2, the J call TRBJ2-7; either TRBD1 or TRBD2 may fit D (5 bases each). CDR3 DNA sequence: TGTGCCAGCAGCCAGGGGACCGACTACGAGCAGTACTTC. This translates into CASSQGTDYEQYF.